This is a list of T cell receptor beta chains from one sample in a study. The table came from immunoSEQ multiplex PCR; TCRdb's copy has only in-frame clones and leaves some out. The data show tens of thousands of clones, just over 90% seen once. Sequenced sample: PBMCs. The receptors were sampled from a man in his forties with rheumatoid arthritis. Each CDR3 is given with its conserved first and last residue. Each record gives: clone size, D gene, V gene, J gene, CDR3 DNA, CDR3 protein. D genes are given only for firm matches. Where a row states a size, it is once, few, many or the class of an expanded clone; other rows omit it.

NA	NA	TRBV7-3	TRBJ1-2	TGTGCCAGCAGCTTAAGGCCGAGAGATGGCTACACCTTC	CASSLRPRDGYTF
NA	NA	TRBV28	TRBJ1-6	TGTGCCAGCAGAGGACGGAAATCACCCCTCCACTTT	CASRGRKSPLHF
NA	TRBD1	TRBV5-1	TRBJ2-2	TGCGCCAGCAGCTTGGGGGACAGGGGATGGACCGGGGAGCTGTTTTTT	CASSLGDRGWTGELFF
once	TRBD1	TRBV19	TRBJ1-5	TGTGCCAGTAGTATAGCTCGCAGGGGGGATCAGCCCCAGCATTTT	CASSIARRGDQPQHF
once	TRBD1	TRBV3-1/TRBV3-2	TRBJ1-1	TGTGCCAGCAGCCAGAGGACAGGGTACACTGAAGCTTTCTTT	CASSQRTGYTEAFF
few	NA	TRBV2	TRBJ1-5	TGTGCCAGCAGTGAGGGGGGACCCCGGGGCAATCAGCCCCAGCATTTT	CASSEGGPRGNQPQHF
NA	NA	TRBV7-9	TRBJ2-1	TGTGCCAGCAGCTTTTTAGCAGGGAGCTCCTACAATGAGCAGTTCTTC	CASSFLAGSSYNEQFF
NA	TRBD1	TRBV5-4	TRBJ2-2	TGTGCCAGCAGCTTGGGGGGACAGGGAATATACACCGGGGAGCTGTTTTTT	CASSLGGQGIYTGELFF
NA	TRBD1	TRBV7-3	TRBJ1-1	TGTGCCAGCAGCTTAACGGGACAGGGGATGAACACTGAAGCTTTCTTT	CASSLTGQGMNTEAFF
NA	TRBD2	TRBV27	TRBJ2-7	TGTGCCAGCAGTTTAGTGTCGCGGGAGGGCCCGCGCGAGCAGTACTTC	CASSLVSREGPREQYF
NA	TRBD2	TRBV9	TRBJ2-7	TGTGCCAGCAGCCTTAGCGGGGGGACCTACGAGCAGTACTTC	CASSLSGGTYEQYF
NA	NA	TRBV2	TRBJ1-5	TGTGCCAGCAGTGAATGGGGGTTGGGCAATCAGCCCCAGCATTTT	CASSEWGLGNQPQHF
NA	NA	TRBV6-5	TRBJ2-7	TGTGCCAGCAGTTACTCGACCGTGGCCACGTCCTACGAGCAGTACTTC	CASSYSTVATSYEQYF
NA	NA	TRBV5-6	TRBJ2-1	TGTGCCAGCAGCTTGTCCTACAATGAGCAGTTCTTC	CASSLSYNEQFF
NA	NA	TRBV6-2/TRBV6-3	TRBJ2-1	TGTGCCAGCAGTCTGACTAGAGGCTCCTACAATGAGCAGTTCTTC	CASSLTRGSYNEQFF
NA	NA	TRBV6-5	TRBJ1-2	TGTGCCAGCAGCTCCCTCGGGGTCGGCGACTATGGCTACACCTTC	CASSSLGVGDYGYTF
NA	NA	TRBV5-8	TRBJ1-2	TGTGCCAGCAGCTTATTCTTGGGAACATCTTTCTATGGCTACACCTTC	CASSLFLGTSFYGYTF
NA	TRBD2	TRBV6-2/TRBV6-3	TRBJ2-1	TGTGCCAGCAGTTTGCGCTGGACTAGCGGGATGACCAATGAGCAGTTCTTC	CASSLRWTSGMTNEQFF
NA	NA	TRBV7-2	TRBJ2-1	TGTGCCAGCAGCTTAGCGGGATCGTCCAATGAGCAGTTCTTC	CASSLAGSSNEQFF
NA	TRBD1	TRBV15	TRBJ1-5	TGTGCCACCAGCAGAGCGGGGAGGGGGCCCAGCCAGCCCCAGCATTTT	CATSRAGRGPSQPQHF
NA	NA	TRBV12-3/TRBV12-4	TRBJ2-1	TGTGCCAGCAGTTTGGGCGGTGAGCAGTTCTTC	CASSLGGEQFF
NA	NA	TRBV9	TRBJ2-7	TGTGCCAGCAGCATGCGGGACAGCTCCTACGAGCAGTACTTC	CASSMRDSSYEQYF
NA	NA	TRBV9	TRBJ2-3	TGTGCCAGCAGCGGCGAAGATACGCAGTATTTT	CASSGEDTQYF
NA	TRBD2	TRBV5-4	TRBJ2-1	TGTGCCAGCAGCTACGGACTAGCGGGAGAAACTGAGCAGTTCTTC	CASSYGLAGETEQFF
NA	TRBD1	TRBV27	TRBJ2-5	TGTGCCAGCAGTTTAGGGACAGGGGGAGAGACCCAGTACTTC	CASSLGTGGETQYF
NA	NA	TRBV4-1	TRBJ1-5	TGCGCCAGCAGCCAACAGGACCCCTGGACAACCAATCAGCCCCAGCATTTT	CASSQQDPWTTNQPQHF
NA	NA	TRBV9	TRBJ2-7	TGTGCCAGCAGCCTAGGATCGGGGGAGCAGTACTTC	CASSLGSGEQYF
NA	NA	TRBV29-1	TRBJ1-2	TGCAGCGTGGACGGCAATAAGGACTACACCTTC	CSVDGNKDYTF
NA	TRBD1	TRBV6-6	TRBJ1-1	TGTGCCAGCAGATCCATACAGGGGGGAGGGTCTGAAGCTTTCTTT	CASRSIQGGGSEAFF
NA	NA	TRBV30	TRBJ1-1	TGTGCCTGGAGTGAGGGGGTTAGGACTGAAGCTTTCTTT	CAWSEGVRTEAFF
NA	NA	TRBV28	TRBJ2-7	TGTGCCAGCAGTTTAATGGGCTACGAGCAGTACTTC	CASSLMGYEQYF
NA	NA	TRBV5-5	TRBJ1-2	TGTGCCAGCAGCTTGGAGGGGACTGCCTATGGCTACACCTTC	CASSLEGTAYGYTF
NA	NA	TRBV24-1	TRBJ2-3	TGTGCCACCAGTGACCTGACAGGTCAATCTAGCACAGATACGCAGTATTTT	CATSDLTGQSSTDTQYF
NA	NA	TRBV6-5	TRBJ2-7	TGTGCCAGCAGTTACCGGGGAGGAGATCGCTACGAGCAGTACTTC	CASSYRGGDRYEQYF
few	TRBD1	TRBV18	TRBJ1-5	TGTGCCAGCTCACCAGAGCGAATGAAGGACAGGGGGCAAGGGCAGCCCCAGCATTTT	CASSPERMKDRGQGQPQHF
NA	NA	TRBV27	TRBJ2-3	TGTGCCAGCAGTTTTCTAGCCGCAGATACGCAGTATTTT	CASSFLAADTQYF
NA	NA	TRBV5-6	TRBJ1-1	TGTGCCAGCAGCTTGTGGAGGGGCACTGAAGCTTTCTTT	CASSLWRGTEAFF
NA	NA	TRBV5-1	TRBJ2-5	TGCGCCAGCAGGGCCAGCACGGCGGAGACCCAGTACTTC	CASRASTAETQYF
NA	NA	TRBV7-2	TRBJ1-5	TGTGCCAGCAGCTCACATGGGGGAAATCAGCCCCAGCATTTT	CASSSHGGNQPQHF
NA	NA	TRBV28	TRBJ2-2	TGTGCCAGCAGCCCCGCGGGGCACACCGGGGAGCTGTTTTTT	CASSPAGHTGELFF
NA	NA	TRBV3-1/TRBV3-2	TRBJ1-4	TGTGCCAGCAGCCACAGGACGGGGGAAAAACTGTTTTTT	CASSHRTGEKLFF
NA	TRBD2	TRBV24-1	TRBJ2-3	TGTGCCACCAGTGTATCTAGCGGGGCGCCCACAGATACGCAGTATTTT	CATSVSSGAPTDTQYF
NA	NA	TRBV18	TRBJ1-1	TGTGCCAGCTCACCCCCCCCGGGGGCTGGCACTGAAGCTTTCTTT	CASSPPPGAGTEAFF
NA	TRBD1	TRBV19	TRBJ1-4	TGTGCCAGTAGGGACAGGGGAACTAATGAAAAACTGTTTTTT	CASRDRGTNEKLFF
NA	TRBD2	TRBV11-2	TRBJ2-3	TGTGCCAGCAGCTCCCTGACCGGGCTAGCGGGAGGCACAGATACGCAGTATTTT	CASSSLTGLAGGTDTQYF
NA	NA	TRBV14	TRBJ1-6	TGTGCCAGCAGCAAAAATACAGGGAGGAGCTCCTATAATTCACCCCTCCACTTT	CASSKNTGRSSYNSPLHF
once	NA	TRBV14	TRBJ1-1	TGTGCCAGCAGTCTGGGACTAATACCATTTGAAGCTTTCTTT	CASSLGLIPFEAFF
NA	NA	TRBV5-8	TRBJ1-1	TGTGCCAGCAGCTTGCAGAAGAACACTGAAGCTTTCTTT	CASSLQKNTEAFF
NA	NA	TRBV6-5	TRBJ1-5	TGTGCCAGCAGTCCGGGTCGTAAAAATCAGCCCCAGCATTTT	CASSPGRKNQPQHF
NA	NA	TRBV27	TRBJ1-5	TGTGCCAGCAGTGAGCGGGACCAGCCCCAGCATTTT	CASSERDQPQHF
NA	TRBD1	TRBV4-1	TRBJ1-5	TGCGCCAGCAGCTGGGACAGGGATCGCAATCAGCCCCAGCATTTT	CASSWDRDRNQPQHF